What follows are 10 T cell receptor beta chains derived from one specimen sequenced in a study of blood T cell repertoires in COVID-19. Some clones are missing from TCRdb's copy, which holds only in-frame ones; the method was immunoSEQ multiplex PCR. The table has approximately 250,000 clones, around 89% seen once. Sequenced material: PBMCs or T cells enriched from blood (not recorded which). All receptors derive from a woman aged 25-40 years who had recovered from COVID-19.

The chain carries TRBV9 and TRBJ1-1, with TRBD1 matching over 7 bases. Germline assignment: CDR1 SGDLS and CDR2 YYNGEE. The trim removed 3 bases at V and 6 bases at J, leaving 8 bases unmatched. The CDR3 runs to 14 residues. CDR3 nucleotides: TGTGCCAGCAGCGACGCAGGGGGTTCCGCTGAAGCTTTCTTT. Translation gives CASSDAGGSAEAFF. Looking up the rest from reference TRBV9 and TRBJ1-1 gives the full variable domain: DSGVTQTPKHLITATGQRVTLRCSPRSGDLSVYWYQQSLDQGLQFLIQYYNGEERAKGNILERFSAQQFPDLHSELNLSSLELGDSALYFCASSDAGGSAEAFFGQGTRLTVV.

This clone showed up just once. V gene TRBV12-3 or TRBV12-4 combines with J gene TRBJ1-2; tentative D call: TRBD1 (6 bases). The CDR3 extends over 13 amino acids. V lost 7 bases to trimming and J lost 6 bases, with 15 bases between them. In DNA, the CDR3 is TGTGCCAGCACCCTCTACAGGGATGATGGCTACACCTTC. It encodes CASTLYRDDGYTF.

This clone was counted once. The CDR3 coding sequence is TGTGCCAGCAGTTACTCGTATGACAGTCAAGAGACCCAGTACTTC. This translates into CASSYSYDSQETQYF. The chain uses TRBV6-5 and TRBJ2-5; TRBD1 is a possible D gene (5 bases). CDR1 and CDR2 (germline): MNHEY, SVGAGI. This CDR3 spans 15 amino acids. Trimming removed 0 bases from V and 2 bases from J, with 10 bases in between.

The CDR3 spells CASSELASSGRADEQYF. For the CDR3, the DNA is TGTGCCAGCAGTGAATTGGCTTCTAGCGGGAGGGCCGACGAGCAGTACTTC. The chain joins TRBV25-1 to TRBJ2-7, with 12 bases identical to TRBD2. Per germline, CDR1 MGHDK and CDR2 SYGVNS. This CDR3 is built from 17 residues. Losses at the gene ends were 1 base for V and 5 bases for J; bases not matched to a gene: 9.

CDR3 amino acids: CASSPGVRESGYTF. For the CDR3, the DNA is TGTGCCAGCAGCCCCGGCGTGAGGGAGAGTGGCTACACCTTC. The chain has TRBV9 and TRBJ1-2, with no clear D. Trimming removed 4 bases from V and 7 bases from J, with 17 bases in between. The germline gives CDR1 SGDLS, CDR2 YYNGEE. The CDR3 has 14 residues. Together with reference TRBV9 and TRBJ1-2, the CDR3 gives the full variable domain: DSGVTQTPKHLITATGQRVTLRCSPRSGDLSVYWYQQSLDQGLQFLIQYYNGEERAKGNILERFSAQQFPDLHSELNLSSLELGDSALYFCASSPGVRESGYTFGSGTRLTVV.

The genes are TRBV18 and TRBJ1-4, with D possibly TRBD1 on 6 matching bases. Germline V gives CDR1 KGHSH, CDR2 LQKENI. The CDR3 spans 15 residues. V lost 3 bases, J lost 3 bases, and 11 bases lay in between. CDR3 DNA: TGTGCCAGCTCACCTCGGACAGCGGCTAATGAAAAACTGTTTTTT. Translation: CASSPRTAANEKLFF.

Comment on this clone: A read error may produce the germline difference seen at one junction end. V gene TRBV28 combines with J gene TRBJ2-7; D is unresolved. CDR3 size: 12 residues. Germline values: CDR1 MDHEN, CDR2 SYDVKM. The CDR3 DNA reads TGTGCCAGCAGCTACCTAGAATACGGGCAGTACTTC. The encoded protein is CASSYLEYGQYF.

This sequence joins TRBV9 and TRBJ2-1; unclear D gene. Per the germline V gene, CDR1 is SGDLS and CDR2 is YYNGEE. The V end was cut by 4 bases, the J end by 9 bases, with 8 bases between. This CDR3 is 11 amino acids long. CDR3 in DNA: TGTGCCAGCAGCCACCCGAGTGAGCAGTTCTTC. It is translated as CASSHPSEQFF.

The rearrangement uses TRBV9 and TRBJ1-1, with a tentative D call TRBD1 (6 bases). The CDR3 consists of 14 residues. Trimming removed 5 bases at V and 3 bases at J, with 14 bases between. In germline, CDR1 is SGDLS, CDR2 YYNGEE. CDR3 sequence reads: CASRPVPGDTEAFF. The DNA for the CDR3 is TGTGCCAGCAGGCCCGTCCCAGGGGACACTGAAGCTTTCTTT. The full variable domain, with the rest looked up from reference TRBV9 and TRBJ1-1, is DSGVTQTPKHLITATGQRVTLRCSPRSGDLSVYWYQQSLDQGLQFLIQYYNGEERAKGNILERFSAQQFPDLHSELNLSSLELGDSALYFCASRPVPGDTEAFFGQGTRLTVV.

V and J are TRBV2 and TRBJ2-1; D remains unclear. The V end lost 5 bases, the J end lost 14 bases, and 4 bases lay between the germline ends. The V gene's germline CDR1 is SNHLY and CDR2 FYNNEI. There are 8 residues in the CDR3. CDR3 region: CASSYKFF. The CDR3 DNA follows: TGTGCCAGCAGTTATAAGTTCTTC.